Listed below are T cell receptor beta chains from one sample, sequenced in a study of cytomegalovirus exposure and HLA in healthy donors. Sequencing was performed with immunoSEQ multiplex PCR; in TCRdb, only in-frame clones are kept and a portion is missing. The sample has 60,000 to 75,000 clones, roughly four fifths seen once; the top ten hold more than 9.5%. Sequencing was done on a sample of PBMCs. All receptors derive from a woman aged 55-69 years in good health and CMV-seropositive. Each CDR3 is given with its conserved first and last residue. The D gene is left open where the match is weak. The size entry is marked missing in some rows and otherwise reads once, few, many or a size class.

J: TRBJ1-1; V: TRBV7-2; size: few; D: TRBD1; length: 13; DNA: TGTGCCAGCAACGACAGGGTCCGCACTGAAGCTTTCTTT; CDR3: CASNDRVRTEAFF
J: TRBJ2-3; V: TRBV9; size: NA; D: NA; length: 15; DNA: TGTGCCAGCAGCGTAGGTGTCGGTCCGTCAGATACGCAGTATTTT; CDR3: CASSVGVGPSDTQYF
J: TRBJ2-1; V: TRBV4-1; size: NA; D: NA; length: 15; DNA: TGCGCCAGCAGCCGAGCCCTAGCGAGCTACAATGAGCAGTTCTTC; CDR3: CASSRALASYNEQFF
J: TRBJ1-1; V: TRBV18; size: NA; D: TRBD1; length: 14; DNA: TGTGCCAGCCGCCAGGGGGCTACGGGCACTGAAGCTTTCTTT; CDR3: CASRQGATGTEAFF
J: TRBJ1-4; V: TRBV20-1; size: NA; D: NA; length: 11; DNA: TGCAGTGCGACAGTGGATGAAAAACTGTTTTTT; CDR3: CSATVDEKLFF
J: TRBJ1-3; V: TRBV15; size: NA; D: NA; length: 15; DNA: TGTGCCACCAGCAGAGGAGGGGGTACTGGAAACACCATATATTTT; CDR3: CATSRGGGTGNTIYF
J: TRBJ2-2; V: TRBV5-1; size: few; D: NA; length: 14; DNA: TGCGCCAGCAGCTTTGACGGGAGTCCCGGGGAGCTGTTTTTT; CDR3: CASSFDGSPGELFF
J: TRBJ1-2; V: TRBV30; size: NA; D: NA; length: 13; DNA: TGTGCCTGGAGTCCGGGAGAGGGAAATGGCTACACCTTC; CDR3: CAWSPGEGNGYTF
J: TRBJ2-3; V: TRBV4-1; size: NA; D: NA; length: 14; DNA: TGCGCCAGCAGCCAAGATAGGGGTACAGATACGCAGTATTTT; CDR3: CASSQDRGTDTQYF
J: TRBJ2-7; V: TRBV19; size: NA; D: TRBD1; length: 14; DNA: TGTGCCAGTAGTAGGTTACAGGGGGTATACGAGCAGTACTTC; CDR3: CASSRLQGVYEQYF
J: TRBJ2-1; V: TRBV9; size: NA; D: TRBD2; length: 15; DNA: TGTGCCAGCAGCGTAGTTAGCGGGTTAAGCGATGAGCAGTTCTTC; CDR3: CASSVVSGLSDEQFF
J: TRBJ2-1; V: TRBV9; size: NA; D: NA; length: 14; DNA: TGTGCCAGCAGCGTAGACCCCCAGGGGAATGAGCAGTTCTTC; CDR3: CASSVDPQGNEQFF
J: TRBJ1-2; V: TRBV2; size: NA; D: TRBD1; length: 16; DNA: TGTGCCAGCAGAGCACAGGGGTATAGGAAAAACTATGGCTACACCTTC; CDR3: CASRAQGYRKNYGYTF
J: TRBJ1-1; V: TRBV6-5; size: NA; D: TRBD1; length: 12; DNA: TGTGCCAGCAGTTCTGACAGGGATGAAGCTTTCTTT; CDR3: CASSSDRDEAFF
J: TRBJ1-2; V: TRBV2; size: NA; D: NA; length: 13; DNA: TGTGCCAGCAGGGGCCAGTCCAACTATGGCTACACCTTC; CDR3: CASRGQSNYGYTF
J: TRBJ2-3; V: TRBV18; size: NA; D: NA; length: 11; DNA: TGTGCCAGCTTTCTCACAGATACGCAGTATTTT; CDR3: CASFLTDTQYF
J: TRBJ2-3; V: TRBV5-1; size: NA; D: TRBD2; length: 17; DNA: TGCGCCAGCAGCCCCGATTGGGGTAGCGGGAGAACAGATACGCAGTATTTT; CDR3: CASSPDWGSGRTDTQYF
J: TRBJ2-6; V: TRBV6-1; size: NA; D: NA; length: 19; DNA: TGTGCCAGCAGTGAAGCCCCATGGCAGGGGAGCTCTGGGGCCAACGTCCTGACTTTC; CDR3: CASSEAPWQGSSGANVLTF
J: TRBJ2-1; V: TRBV7-9; size: NA; D: TRBD2; length: 15; DNA: TGTGCCAGCAGCGTGGGACTAGCGGGGGTCAATGAGCAGTTCTTC; CDR3: CASSVGLAGVNEQFF
J: TRBJ2-7; V: TRBV6-5; size: NA; D: TRBD2; length: 14; DNA: TGTGCCAGCAGTTACTCGGCTAGCGGGAGCGAGCAGTACTTC; CDR3: CASSYSASGSEQYF
J: TRBJ2-1; V: TRBV5-1; size: NA; D: TRBD2; length: 15; DNA: TGCGCCAGCAGCTTGGTAGCTAGCGGATTCAATGAGCAGTTCTTC; CDR3: CASSLVASGFNEQFF
J: TRBJ2-5; V: TRBV7-9; size: NA; D: TRBD1; length: 14; DNA: TGTGCCAGCAGCTTAGAGGTTGGACAGGGGGGGCAGTACTTC; CDR3: CASSLEVGQGGQYF
J: TRBJ1-6; V: TRBV30; size: NA; D: NA; length: 15; DNA: TGTGCCTGGAAACTACAGGGAGAGGCTAATTCACCCCTCCACTTT; CDR3: CAWKLQGEANSPLHF
J: TRBJ1-4; V: TRBV12-5; size: NA; D: TRBD1; length: 14; DNA: TGTGCTAGTGGTTCCGGGACAGGGGACGAAAAACTGTTTTTT; CDR3: CASGSGTGDEKLFF
J: TRBJ2-1; V: TRBV10-2; size: NA; D: TRBD1; length: 14; DNA: TGCGCCAGCAGAGGGACAGGGCGTACAACTGAGCAGTTCTTC; CDR3: CASRGTGRTTEQFF
J: TRBJ2-3; V: TRBV6-1; size: NA; D: NA; length: 13; DNA: TGTGCCAGCAGTGAAGGAACGGGGGATACGCAGTATTTT; CDR3: CASSEGTGDTQYF
J: TRBJ1-4; V: TRBV5-1; size: once; D: TRBD1; length: 16; DNA: TGCGCCAGCAGCTTGGTCCAGGGGGCAGCTAATGAAAAACTGTTTTTT; CDR3: CASSLVQGAANEKLFF
J: TRBJ1-2; V: TRBV4-1; size: once; D: NA; length: 14; DNA: TGCGCCAGCAGCCAAGGTAGACTTCGCTATGGCTACACCTTC; CDR3: CASSQGRLRYGYTF
J: TRBJ2-1; V: TRBV7-8; size: NA; D: NA; length: 16; DNA: TGTGCCAGCAGCTTCGGGGTAAGCTCTTTTTACAATGAGCAGTTCTTC; CDR3: CASSFGVSSFYNEQFF